Listed here are 28 T cell receptor beta chains from one sample, sequenced in a study of blood T cell repertoires in COVID-19. TCRdb keeps only in-frame clones here, not all; method: immunoSEQ multiplex PCR. The data hold 250,000 to 300,000 clones, with around 81% observed a single time. The specimen sequenced was peripheral blood. The receptors originated from a woman aged 60-75 years with active or convalescent COVID-19.

The chain uses TRBV3-1 (or the pseudogene TRBV3-2) and TRBJ2-1; 12 positions agree with TRBD2. This CDR3 is built from 17 residues. V gave up 2 bases and J gave up 4 bases; unmatched junction bases: 6. Germline V gives CDR1 LGHDT, CDR2 YNNKEL (reference sequence). CDR3: CASSQLLLAGGYNEQFF. Written as DNA, the CDR3 is TGTGCCAGCAGCCAATTATTACTAGCGGGGGGTTACAATGAGCAGTTCTTC.

The V gene is TRBV14, the J gene TRBJ2-7; tentatively, D is TRBD2 (6 bases). Trimming pared 1 base from V and 5 bases from J, leaving 15 bases between. The CDR3 has 15 residues. CDR1 SGHDN and CDR2 FVKESK come from the germline V gene. The CDR3 reads CASSQGWGRRNEQYF. In DNA, the CDR3 is TGTGCCAGCAGCCAAGGGTGGGGGAGGAGAAACGAGCAGTACTTC.

The genes are TRBV18 and TRBJ2-7; 10 nucleotides line up with TRBD1. With V trimmed by 6 bases and J by 5 bases, 10 bases remained unmatched. The germline V gene encodes CDR1 KGHSH and CDR2 LQKENI. The CDR3 runs 15 residues. The CDR3 DNA reads TGTGCCAGCTCCGAGCGAGACAGGGGGCAGCACGAGCAGTACTTC. This translates into CASSERDRGQHEQYF.

In nucleotides, the CDR3 is TGTGCCAGCAGAACAGGGGGCGGCACTGAAGCTTTCTTT. Encoded protein: CASRTGGGTEAFF. V is TRBV6-5 and J is TRBJ1-1; 9 bases line up with TRBD1. CDR1 and CDR2 (germline): MNHEY, SVGAGI. This CDR3 spans 13 amino acids. The V gene end was trimmed by 6 bases and the J gene end by 4 bases; junction bases not matched to a gene: 3.

This chain joins TRBV28 and TRBJ2-3; 7 bases are a match to TRBD2. Germline V lookup: CDR1 MDHEN, CDR2 SYDVKM. The CDR3 consists of 14 residues. Losses at the gene ends were 2 bases for V and 2 bases for J; bases not matched to a gene: 1. The CDR3 loop reads CASSLSGVTDTQYF. The CDR3 region has the DNA TGTGCCAGCAGTTTAAGCGGGGTCACAGATACGCAGTATTTT.

This chain connects TRBV5-4 to TRBJ2-3; no reliable D call. The CDR3 covers 12 residues. Germline CDR1 reads SGHNT; CDR2 reads YYREEE (reference sequence). V gave up 2 bases and J gave up 5 bases, with 6 bases separating them. This CDR3 reads CASSLGGDTQYF. The CDR3 DNA follows: TGTGCCAGCAGCTTAGGCGGAGATACGCAGTATTTT.

CDR3 residues: CASSQEWGTDYSNQPQHF. CDR3 in DNA: TGCGCCAGCAGCCAAGAATGGGGGACGGACTATAGCAATCAGCCCCAGCATTTT. The V gene is TRBV4-1, the J gene TRBJ1-5; TRBD1 is a possible D gene (5 bases). This CDR3 has 18 amino acids. Per the germline V gene, CDR1 is MGHRA and CDR2 is YSYEKL. Trimming stripped 0 bases from V and 0 bases from J, with 15 bases between.

The chain is built from TRBV6-5 and TRBJ1-3; TRBD1 is a possible D gene (5 bases). Between the trimmed V and J ends, which lost 4 bases and 4 bases, there was a span of 17 bases. CDR1 is MNHEY and CDR2 is SVGAGI in the germline V gene. The CDR3 totals 16 residues. CDR3 sequence reads: CASSWGVSSSGNTIYF. The CDR3 coding sequence is TGTGCCAGCAGTTGGGGGGTATCGTCTTCGGGAAACACCATATATTTT.

The chain joins TRBV7-2 to TRBJ2-7; 11 positions match TRBD2. CDR1 and CDR2 (germline): SGHTA, FQGNSA. The CDR3 length is 17 residues. V gave up 2 bases and J gave up 2 bases; unmatched junction bases: 8. The CDR3 coding sequence is TGTGCCAGCAGCTTATCCATAGCGGGGGGGGTTACCTACGAGCAGTACTTC. This sequence encodes CASSLSIAGGVTYEQYF.

In its sample, this clone was seen once. The V gene is TRBV27, the J gene TRBJ2-1; 9 nucleotides align to TRBD1. Germline lookup yields CDR1 MNHEY and CDR2 SMNVEV (reference sequence). J was trimmed by 4 bases and V by 6 bases; bases with no gene match: 7. The CDR3 consists of 15 residues. CDR3 DNA: TGTGCCAGCAGGACGAGGGGACAGGGATACAATGAGCAGTTCTTC. It codes for CASRTRGQGYNEQFF.

The chain joins TRBV18 to TRBJ1-4; a possible D gene is TRBD1 (6 bases). The CDR3 length is 17 residues. Germline-derived CDR1 and CDR2 are KGHSH and LQKENI. Trimming pared 3 bases from V and 7 bases from J, leaving 21 bases between. For the CDR3, the DNA is TGTGCCAGCTCACCTAGGGGACACGGCAGTCCCGGTGAAAAACTGTTTTTT. Translating it yields CASSPRGHGSPGEKLFF.

The chain is built from TRBV7-8 and TRBJ1-3; D is unclear. There are 16 residues in the CDR3. Per the germline V gene, CDR1 is SGHVS and CDR2 is FQNEAQ. V lost 5 bases to trimming and J lost 0 bases, with 14 bases between them. The CDR3, as DNA: TGTGCCAGCAGCACCGCAGTGTTCCCCTCTGGAAACACCATATATTTT. Protein sequence: CASSTAVFPSGNTIYF.

Only one count was recorded for this clone. This chain links TRBV6-2 or TRBV6-3 with TRBJ1-6; D is perhaps TRBD1 (5 bases). V lost 4 bases, J lost 8 bases, and 9 bases lay in between. The V gene's germline CDR1 is MNHEY and CDR2 SVGEGT. The CDR3 loop spans 13 amino acids. CDR3: CASSSGGHSPLHF. CDR3 coding DNA: TGTGCCAGCAGTTCGGGGGGTCATTCACCCCTCCACTTT.

In this sample, this clone turned up a few times. V and J are TRBV21-1 and TRBJ2-2; the D call in the table, TRBD1, was not verified against the DNA. TRBV21-1 is tagged as a pseudogene. The CDR3 has 14 residues. The CDR3 DNA is TGTGCCAGTAGACAGGGGGCGGACACCGGGGAGCTGTTTTTT. It yields the protein CASRQGADTGELFF.

V gene TRBV4-2 combines with J gene TRBJ2-7; 9 bases map to TRBD2. The CDR3 has 16 residues. V dropped 0 bases and J dropped 6; count of bases not matched to a gene: 9. Germline-derived CDR1 and CDR2 are LGHNA and YNFKEQ. CDR3 nucleotides: TGTGCCAGCAGCCAAGAGGGACTAGCTGCGCTTTCCGAGCAGTACTTC. Its translation: CASSQEGLAALSEQYF.

The V and J genes are TRBV6-5 and TRBJ1-4; possibly TRBD1 for D (6 bases). Per the germline V gene, CDR1 is MNHEY and CDR2 is SVGAGI. This CDR3 comprises 15 residues. The V end lost 8 bases, the J end lost 3 bases, and 16 bases lay between the germline ends. CDR3: CASAHAGAANEKLFF. CDR3 nucleotide sequence: TGTGCCAGCGCTCACGCAGGGGCGGCTAATGAAAAACTGTTTTTT.

The rearrangement links TRBV15 to TRBJ2-6; D possibly corresponds to TRBD2 (5 bases). The CDR3 is 18 residues long. The germline V gene has CDR1 LNHNV and CDR2 YYDKDF (reference sequence). V was clipped by 0 bases and J by 4 bases, with 16 bases between them. The CDR3 DNA is TGTGCCACCAGCAGAGATCTTACCGCCGGGATCGGGGCCAACGTCCTGACTTTC. The encoded protein is CATSRDLTAGIGANVLTF.

The V and J genes are TRBV4-1 and TRBJ2-3; 8 positions agree with TRBD1. The length of the CDR3 is 15 residues. The germline gives CDR1 MGHRA, CDR2 YSYEKL. V was pared by 1 base and J by 8 bases, with 8 bases of the junction left unmatched. The CDR3, as DNA: TGCGCCAGCAGCCAAGGGGACAGGCCCACTCGTACGCAGTATTTT. As protein: CASSQGDRPTRTQYF.

As regards this clone: Other DNA sequences in this sample translate to the same CDR3. This sequence joins TRBV4-1 and TRBJ2-7; 7 positions agree with TRBD1. This CDR3 contains 13 residues. CDR1 MGHRA and CDR2 YSYEKL come from the germline V gene. V was clipped by 1 base and J by 3 bases; unmatched bases: 0. The CDR3 DNA is TGCGCCAGCAGCCAAGGGACAGGCTACGAGCAGTACTTC. Protein product: CASSQGTGYEQYF.

There are a few counts of this clone. The CDR3 bases are TGTGCCAGCAGCCAAGAGGGGGACAGGGGACTTCTGTTTTTT. This translates into CASSQEGDRGLLFF. V usage is TRBV4-2 and J usage is TRBJ1-4; 10 bases fit TRBD1. This CDR3 spans 14 amino acids. CDR1 and CDR2 from the germline V gene are LGHNA and YNFKEQ. V dropped 0 bases and J dropped 14; count of bases not matched to a gene: 6.

The J gene is TRBJ2-1, the V gene TRBV7-2; 12 bases line up with TRBD2. The CDR3 is 17 amino acids. Germline CDR1 is SGHTA and CDR2 is FQGNSA. J lost 10 bases, V lost 5 bases, and 15 bases had no gene match. In DNA form, the CDR3 reads TGTGCCAGCAGCCCCGACCTTCTAGCGGGGGGGCCGGAGGAGCAGTTCTTC. It codes for CASSPDLLAGGPEEQFF.

The V and J genes are TRBV19 and TRBJ1-2; 7 nucleotides match TRBD1. The CDR3 length is 14 residues. The germline gives CDR1 LNHDA, CDR2 SQIVND (reference sequence). Losses at the gene ends were 4 bases for V and 10 bases for J; bases not matched to a gene: 12. The CDR3 protein is CASSNLDRESAYTF. DNA of the CDR3: TGTGCCAGTAGTAACTTAGACAGGGAATCCGCCTACACCTTC.

V gene TRBV9 combines with J gene TRBJ1-2, with 10 bases aligning to TRBD1. Unmatched junction bases numbered 3, after V lost 4 bases and J lost 3 bases. The CDR3 spans 14 residues. The germline V gene has CDR1 SGDLS and CDR2 YYNGEE. CDR3 nucleotide sequence: TGTGCCAGCAGCCCCGGACAGGGGGACTATGGCTACACCTTC. Translation gives CASSPGQGDYGYTF.

The chain uses TRBV6-1 and TRBJ2-1; D may be TRBD1 (6 bases). The CDR3 spans 14 residues. V was trimmed by 0 bases and J by 6 bases, leaving 9 bases between them. Germline V gene lookup returns CDR1 MNHNS and CDR2 SASEGT. CDR3 loop: CASSEAGAFNEQFF. The CDR3 bases are TGTGCCAGCAGTGAAGCGGGGGCGTTCAATGAGCAGTTCTTC.

As regards this clone: Other DNA sequences of this sample code for an identical CDR3. The chain combines TRBV7-9 with TRBJ2-3; TRBD2 agrees at 7 bases. V shed 3 bases, J shed 0 bases, and the junction held 3 bases outside the gene matches. Germline V gene lookup returns CDR1 SEHNR and CDR2 FQNEAQ (reference sequence). This CDR3 is 15 amino acids long. The CDR3 protein is CASSFLGGSTDTQYF. CDR3 bases: TGTGCCAGCAGCTTTCTCGGGGGGAGCACAGATACGCAGTATTTT.

Comment on this clone: Different DNA sequences within this sample yield the same CDR3. V is TRBV2 and J is TRBJ1-1; possibly TRBD1 for D (6 bases). The V end was cut by 8 bases, the J end by 5 bases, with 9 bases between. Per germline, CDR1 SNHLY and CDR2 FYNNEI. CDR3 length: 11 amino acids. The CDR3 sequence is CASRGGTEAFF. In DNA form, the CDR3 reads TGTGCCAGCCGAGGGGGAACTGAAGCTTTCTTT.

The chain has TRBV2 and TRBJ1-6; no firm D call. In germline, CDR1 is SNHLY, CDR2 FYNNEI. V lost 6 bases and J 9 bases, leaving 9 bases between the germline ends. The CDR3 extends over 12 amino acids. CDR3 in amino acids: CASRADGSPLHF. CDR3 DNA: TGTGCCAGCAGGGCAGATGGTTCACCCCTCCACTTT.

The V call is TRBV7-2, the J call TRBJ1-1; perhaps TRBD1 as D (5 bases). Trimming took 0 bases from V and 4 from J, leaving 12 bases between them. From germline, CDR1 is SGHTA and CDR2 FQGNSA. This CDR3 spans 15 amino acids. The chain's CDR3 is CASSLAGVEVTEAFF. CDR3 nucleotides: TGTGCCAGCAGCTTAGCAGGGGTAGAAGTCACTGAAGCTTTCTTT.